This TCR beta chain was documented in a study of CD8+ T cells in alopecia areata. Broader study findings: With patients, TCR sharing proved less clear than in mice, a difference possibly related to HLA. Higher clonality than in normal scalp was seen in lesional scalp, especially alopecia totalis/universalis.

V lost 5 bases to trimming and J lost 2 bases, with 15 bases between them. The CDR3 spans 16 residues. Germline-derived CDR1 and CDR2 are LNHDA and SQIVND (reference sequence). Collection of lesional scalp punch biopsies and peripheral blood was performed in alopecia areata patients. Sorted out of PBMCs were CD4+ T cells and CD8+ T cells. This clone was observed a handful of times. Its antigen is not identified. Extraction of RNA preceded its reverse transcription into cDNA, which served as the sequencing template. Sequencing used immunoSEQ multiplex PCR; TCRdb keeps in-frame clones, though not all of them. Here the sample spans about 23,000 clones, roughly 52% being singletons.

The chain has TRBV19 and TRBJ2-2; perhaps TRBD1 as D (6 bases). This sequence originates from a human donor with alopecia areata. Sequencing was done on a sample of NKG2D-high CD8+ T cells sorted from blood. CDR3 in amino acids: CASSPRTVNNTGELFF. Here the CDR3 DNA reads TGTGCCAGTAGTCCCCGGACAGTTAATAACACCGGGGAGCTGTTTTTT.